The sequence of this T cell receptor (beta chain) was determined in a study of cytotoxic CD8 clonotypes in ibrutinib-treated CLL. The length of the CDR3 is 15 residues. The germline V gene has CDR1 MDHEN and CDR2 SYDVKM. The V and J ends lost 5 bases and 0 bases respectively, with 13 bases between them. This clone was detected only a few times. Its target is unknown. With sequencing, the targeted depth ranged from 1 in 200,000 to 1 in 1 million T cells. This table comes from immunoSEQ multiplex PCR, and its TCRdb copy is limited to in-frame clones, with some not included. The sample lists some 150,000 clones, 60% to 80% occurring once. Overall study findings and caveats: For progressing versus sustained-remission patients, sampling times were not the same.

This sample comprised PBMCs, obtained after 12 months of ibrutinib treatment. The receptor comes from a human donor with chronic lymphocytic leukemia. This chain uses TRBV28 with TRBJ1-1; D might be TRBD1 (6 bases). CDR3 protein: CASSAYRAMNTEAFF. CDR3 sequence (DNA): TGTGCCAGCAGTGCCTACAGGGCCATGAACACTGAAGCTTTCTTT.